The 27 T cell receptor beta chains below were found in one sample sequenced in a study of blood T cells in healthy people across ages. PCR was performed a second time for roughly 7 to 11 cycles using a sample-barcoded 5' primer and a J-beta primer mix. Using its own MiXCR run on the 5' RACE reads, TCRdb lists one record per CDR3 protein. The sample lists around 800,000 distinct CDR3 sequences, around 25% seen once, with 2.5% to 3.5% in the top ten. These data also featured in a second study, about T cells of mothers and their children.

The sample consisted of blood. The receptors were gathered from a boy between 5 and 17 years old in good health.

The chain joins TRBV20-1 to TRBJ2-5; the D is unclear. V lost 6 bases and J lost 5, with 13 bases in between. This CDR3 has 12 residues. CDR1 and CDR2 from the germline V gene are DFQATT and SNEGSKA (reference sequence). CDR3 bases: TGCAGTGCAGAAGCGAATGTGGAGACCCAGTACTTC. It codes for CSAEANVETQYF.

The genes are TRBV29-1 and TRBJ2-5, with D possibly being TRBD1 or TRBD2 (6 bases each). Trimming shortened V by 4 bases and J by 5 bases, and 17 bases separated the two germline ends. In germline, CDR1 is SQVTM, CDR2 ANQGSEA. This CDR3 has 14 residues. CDR3 amino acids: CSVGGGQVGETQYF. The CDR3 DNA sequence: TGCAGCGTTGGTGGGGGGCAGGTAGGGGAGACCCAGTACTTC.

This clonotype was counted between two and nine times. V gene TRBV5-1 combines with J gene TRBJ2-5, with D perhaps matching TRBD1 (6 bases). V lost 0 bases and J 2 bases, leaving 11 bases between the germline ends. CDR3 length equals 15 residues. Germline V gives CDR1 SGHRS, CDR2 YFSETQ. The CDR3: CASSLGTRGQETQYF. In DNA, the CDR3 is TGCGCCAGCAGCTTGGGGACGAGGGGGCAAGAGACCCAGTACTTC.

This clonotype has only a few counts. V gene TRBV5-1 combines with J gene TRBJ2-5, with a weak D call TRBD2 (5 bases). CDR3 length: 16 amino acids. Trimming pared 0 bases from V and 6 bases from J, leaving 18 bases between. Germline V lookup: CDR1 SGHRS, CDR2 YFSETQ. CDR3 nucleotide sequence: TGCGCCAGCAGCTTGGAAATAGCCCGGGGAAGAAAGACCCAGTACTTC. This translates into CASSLEIARGRKTQYF. Looking up the rest from reference TRBV5-1 and TRBJ2-5 gives the full variable domain: KAGVTQTPRYLIKTRGQQVTLSCSPISGHRSVSWYQQTPGQGLQFLFEYFSETQRNKGNFPGRFSGRQFSNSRSEMNVSTLELGDSALYLCASSLEIARGRKTQYFGPGTRLLVL.

This chain's CDR3 is CASKRGSSGYTF. The CDR3 coding sequence is TGTGCCAGCAAGAGGGGTTCAAGCGGCTACACCTTC. This chain uses TRBV6-5 with TRBJ1-2, with D perhaps matching TRBD1 (5 bases). Germline CDR1 MNHEY, CDR2 SVGAGI. CDR3 length: 12 residues. Deletions cut 7 bases from V and 8 bases from J, with 14 bases between.

This clonotype was seen a few times. The rearrangement joins TRBV10-3 to TRBJ2-3; D may match TRBD1 or TRBD2 (5 bases each). Trimming took off 7 bases at V and 3 bases at J, with 17 bases between the two ends. CDR3 length equals 15 residues. Germline loops: CDR1 ENHRY, CDR2 SYGVKD. CDR3 residues: CAINADRGGTDTQYF. CDR3 coding DNA: TGTGCCATCAACGCGGACCGGGGCGGGACAGATACGCAGTATTTT.

This clonotype came up a few times. The CDR3 protein is CASRPGGTPDTQYF. The CDR3 nucleotides read TGTGCCAGCAGGCCCGGGGGAACGCCGGATACGCAGTATTTT. The chain has TRBV7-6 and TRBJ2-3; TRBD2 might be the D (6 bases). Trimming shortened V by 6 bases and J by 6 bases, and 16 bases separated the two germline ends. The germline V gene has CDR1 SGHVS and CDR2 FNYEAQ. The CDR3 is 14 residues long.

The chain is built from TRBV11-2 and TRBJ1-2; D ambiguous. Germline V lookup: CDR1 SGHAT, CDR2 FQNNGV. Trimming cost V 1 base and J 0 bases, with 9 bases left between them. The CDR3 length is 15 residues. This chain's CDR3 is CASSLGPGSNYGYTF. CDR3 in DNA: TGTGCCAGCAGCTTAGGCCCGGGTTCTAACTATGGCTACACCTTC. Full variable domain (rest looked up from reference TRBV11-2 and TRBJ1-2): EAGVAQSPRYKIIEKRQSVAFWCNPISGHATLYWYQQILGQGPKLLIQFQNNGVVDDSQLPKDRFSAERLKGVDSTLKIQPAKLEDSAVYLCASSLGPGSNYGYTFGSGTRLTVV.

V is TRBV12-3 or TRBV12-4 and J is TRBJ1-5; D possibly corresponds to TRBD1 (5 bases). With 3 bases removed from V and 10 bases from J, the gap between germline ends came to 13 bases. This CDR3 contains 13 residues. In DNA, the CDR3 is TGTGCCAGCAGTTTTACCGCGGGGGACCCCCAGCATTTT. This encodes CASSFTAGDPQHF.

This chain uses TRBV28 with TRBJ1-4, with unresolved D. The CDR3 loop spans 13 amino acids. V shed 7 bases and J shed 8 bases, with 14 bases lying between them. Germline V gene sequence: CDR1 MDHEN, CDR2 SYDVKM. The DNA for the CDR3 is TGTGCCAGCATCTCCACAACATGGGAAAAACTGTTTTTT. The encoded protein is CASISTTWEKLFF.

The rearrangement joins TRBV5-1 to TRBJ2-4; 8 nucleotides agree with TRBD1. V shed 5 bases and J 7 bases; nucleotides not matched to a gene: 8. Germline lookup yields CDR1 SGHRS and CDR2 YFSETQ. This CDR3 has 14 residues. This CDR3 is CASSRRTGTNIQYF. CDR3 DNA sequence: TGCGCCAGCAGTCGACGGACAGGGACGAACATTCAGTACTTC. Full variable domain (remainder filled in from reference TRBV5-1 and TRBJ2-4): KAGVTQTPRYLIKTRGQQVTLSCSPISGHRSVSWYQQTPGQGLQFLFEYFSETQRNKGNFPGRFSGRQFSNSRSEMNVSTLELGDSALYLCASSRRTGTNIQYFGAGTRLSVL.

As concerns this clonotype: Since a much larger clone is just one base distant, this may be a read error. The chain links TRBV6-1 to TRBJ2-7; no definite D call. The length of the CDR3 is 12 residues. Looked up from germline, CDR1 is MNHNS and CDR2 is SASEGT. Trimming took off 6 bases at V and 0 bases at J, with 6 bases between the two ends. The CDR3 spells CASSWASYEQYF. In DNA, the CDR3 is TGTGCCAGCAGCTGGGCCTCCTACGAGCAGTACTTC.

V usage is TRBV5-1 and J usage is TRBJ2-5; 12 bases are a match to TRBD2. Gene TRBJ2-1 matches the end of the DNA better, so the J call may be wrong. CDR1 is SGHRS and CDR2 is YFSETQ in the germline V gene. The CDR3 length is 18 residues. The CDR3, as DNA: TGCGCCAGCAGCGACTCTCTAGCGGGGGGGCCCGTAGGCAATGAGCAGTTCTTC. It encodes CASSDSLAGGPVGNEQFF.

This chain connects TRBV13 to TRBJ2-5, with D maybe TRBD2 (5 bases). The J call may be in error: the DNA end matches TRBJ2-1 better. There are 13 residues in the CDR3. Germline V CDR1 and CDR2: PRHDT, FYEKMQ (reference sequence). The CDR3 region is CASSPQRRHEQFF. The CDR3 DNA is TGTGCCAGCAGCCCTCAACGGAGGCATGAGCAGTTCTTC.

This clonotype appeared a few times. The chain combines TRBV4-1 with TRBJ1-3; D ambiguous. The CDR3 is 17 residues long. CDR1 MGHRA and CDR2 YSYEKL come from the germline V gene. V was pared by 1 base and J by 2 bases, with 15 bases between. For the CDR3, the DNA is TGCGCCAGCAGCCAAGGGGCCCCGGGAGAGGCTGGAAACACCATATATTTT. The encoded protein is CASSQGAPGEAGNTIYF.

This clonotype was observed a handful of times. This chain connects TRBV6-6 to TRBJ2-5, with TRBD1 matching 9 bases. The germline V gene encodes CDR1 MNHNY and CDR2 SVGAGI (reference sequence). V was clipped by 2 bases and J by 5 bases; unmatched bases: 3. This CDR3 spans 14 amino acids. The CDR3 bases are TGTGCCAGCAGTTACACCGACAGGGGGGAGACCCAGTACTTC. This encodes CASSYTDRGETQYF.

This chain links TRBV11-2 with TRBJ2-4; TRBD1 might be the D (5 bases). Looked up from germline, CDR1 is SGHAT and CDR2 is FQNNGV. The CDR3 is 15 residues long. V dropped 2 bases and J dropped 1 base, with 9 bases sitting between them. The CDR3 loop reads CASSLTGRAKNIQYF. In nucleotides, the CDR3 is TGTGCCAGCAGCTTAACAGGAAGGGCCAAAAACATTCAGTACTTC.

This clonotype was observed a handful of times. The chain joins TRBV7-9 to TRBJ2-5; TRBD2 is a possible D gene (5 bases). Germline V gives CDR1 SEHNR, CDR2 FQNEAQ (reference sequence). This CDR3 comprises 14 residues. V shed 7 bases and J shed 4 bases, with 16 bases lying between them. The CDR3 sequence is CASKRGGGGETQYF. As DNA, the CDR3 is TGTGCCAGCAAGAGAGGAGGCGGCGGAGAGACCCAGTACTTC.

This clonotype was observed a handful of times. The chain recombines TRBV5-5 with TRBJ2-5, with 8 bases aligning to TRBD1. The V gene end was trimmed by 5 bases and the J gene end by 5 bases; junction bases not matched to a gene: 11. There are 15 residues in the CDR3. Germline CDR1 is SGHKS and CDR2 is YYEKEE (reference sequence). CDR3 loop: CASSPTTGEDETQYF. In nucleotides, the CDR3 is TGTGCCAGCAGTCCTACGACAGGGGAGGACGAGACCCAGTACTTC. Full variable domain (outside the CDR3, taken from reference TRBV5-5 and TRBJ2-5): DAGVTQSPTHLIKTRGQQVTLRCSPISGHKSVSWYQQVLGQGPQFIFQYYEKEERGRGNFPDRFSARQFPNYSSELNVNALLLGDSALYLCASSPTTGEDETQYFGPGTRLLVL.

This clonotype was counted ten times or more. The rearrangement joins TRBV21-1 to TRBJ2-1; TRBD2, as called in the table, went unchecked against the DNA. TRBV21-1 is labeled a pseudogene. The CDR3 extends over 13 amino acids. The CDR3 DNA follows: TGTGCCAGCAGCAAAACACTAGCGAGGATTAAGTTCTTC. Its translation is CASSKTLARIKFF.

For the CDR3, the DNA is TGCGCCAGCTCAGGGGTCAACGAGCAGTACTTC. As protein: CASSGVNEQYF. The gene calls are TRBV5-1 and TRBJ2-7; D is possibly TRBD1 (6 bases). The CDR3 is 11 residues long. Germline V gene data show CDR1 as SGHRS and CDR2 as YFSETQ. V was pared by 7 bases and J by 5 bases, with 10 bases between.

This clonotype came up a few times. The chain joins TRBV4-1 to TRBJ2-1; the D gene is possibly TRBD2 (6 bases). Germline loops: CDR1 MGHRA, CDR2 YSYEKL. V lost 4 bases, J lost 5 bases, and 18 bases lay in between. The CDR3 runs 16 residues. The CDR3, as DNA: TGCGCCAGCAGCCTAAGACTAGTCTCGACCCACAATGAGCAGTTCTTC. It is translated as CASSLRLVSTHNEQFF.

The chain has TRBV28 and TRBJ1-6; D may be TRBD1 (5 bases). This CDR3 has 17 amino acids. V lost 6 bases and J lost 7, with 22 bases in between. CDR1 and CDR2 from the germline V gene are MDHEN and SYDVKM. CDR3 coding DNA: TGTGCCAGCAGCTTACTAAAAGGGGTTTTTAGCAATTCACCCCTCCACTTT. Its translation: CASSLLKGVFSNSPLHF.

The rearrangement links TRBV20-1 to TRBJ1-1; D is unresolved. V was trimmed by 6 bases and J by 4 bases, leaving 9 bases between them. The germline V gene has CDR1 DFQATT and CDR2 SNEGSKA (reference sequence). The CDR3 is 11 residues long. The DNA of the CDR3 is TGCAGTGCCGAGGGTGGCACTGAAGCTTTCTTT. As protein: CSAEGGTEAFF.

The V call is TRBV7-9, the J call TRBJ2-7; tentative D call: TRBD1 (6 bases). Trimming took off 5 bases at V and 0 bases at J, with 17 bases between the two ends. Looked up from germline, CDR1 is SEHNR and CDR2 is FQNEAQ (reference sequence). The CDR3 has 16 residues. CDR3 sequence reads: CASSTTGSRISYEQYF. The CDR3 region has the DNA TGTGCCAGCAGCACAACAGGGTCCCGAATCTCCTACGAGCAGTACTTC.

This chain joins TRBV4-1 and TRBJ1-5; perhaps TRBD1 as D (6 bases). From germline, CDR1 is MGHRA and CDR2 YSYEKL. There are 18 residues in the CDR3. V was shortened by 4 bases and J by 1 base, with 20 bases between the two germline ends. This CDR3 is CASSLERPRGGSNQPQHF. DNA for the CDR3: TGCGCCAGCAGCCTCGAACGGCCCAGGGGAGGGAGCAATCAGCCCCAGCATTTT.

This clonotype was seen a handful of times. The chain joins TRBV7-8 to TRBJ2-7; 7 bases are shared with TRBD2. The CDR3 spans 14 residues. Germline assignment: CDR1 SGHVS and CDR2 FQNEAQ. J was trimmed by 2 bases and V by 5 bases; bases with no gene match: 6. The CDR3 protein is CASSPRDYPYEQYF. The DNA of the CDR3 is TGTGCCAGCAGCCCGCGGGACTATCCCTACGAGCAGTACTTC.